The 32 T cell receptor beta chains given below trace back to one sample, sequenced in a study of identical twins. Each CDR3 protein gets one entry after TCRdb re-called the 5' RACE reads with MiXCR. The data contain hundreds of thousands of distinct CDR3 sequences, around 10% of them seen just once; the ten biggest clones take up 5.1%. The sample consisted of memory (CD45RO+) T cells sorted from blood. These TCRs come from a woman under 30 in good health.

This clonotype was recorded many times. This rearrangement joins TRBV29-1 to TRBJ2-3; possibly TRBD1 or TRBD2 for D (6 bases each). Trimming shortened V by 3 bases and J by 4 bases, and 17 bases separated the two germline ends. Germline V gene lookup returns CDR1 SQVTM and CDR2 ANQGSEA. The CDR3 contains 15 residues. CDR3 DNA sequence: TGCAGCGTTGATCTGGGGGACGGGGGCCCAGATACGCAGTATTTT. This sequence encodes CSVDLGDGGPDTQYF.

This clonotype has only a few counts. The rearrangement joins TRBV20-1 to TRBJ2-1, with D possibly matching TRBD2 (5 bases). Germline CDR1 reads DFQATT; CDR2 reads SNEGSKA (reference sequence). V lost 5 bases to trimming and J lost 4 bases, with 15 bases between them. This CDR3 has 14 amino acids. CDR3 sequence (DNA): TGCAGTGCTGGAAATACTAGAAATTACAATGAGCAGTTCTTC. Translating gives CSAGNTRNYNEQFF.

The chain joins TRBV5-1 to TRBJ2-7, with a weak D call TRBD1 (5 bases). V lost 7 bases to trimming and J lost 8 bases, with 16 bases between them. Germline CDR1 is SGHRS and CDR2 is YFSETQ. The CDR3 is 12 amino acids. This chain's CDR3 is CASGSQGYKQYF. Here the CDR3 DNA reads TGCGCCAGCGGCTCCCAGGGTTACAAGCAGTACTTC.

This clonotype was found a few times. This chain links TRBV5-4 with TRBJ2-5; either TRBD1 or TRBD2 may fit D (5 bases each). Germline V gene data show CDR1 as SGHNT and CDR2 as YYREEE (reference sequence). Trimming removed 5 bases from V and 3 bases from J, with 8 bases in between. The CDR3 is made up of 12 amino acids. The CDR3 loop is CASSRDEETQYF. CDR3 DNA sequence: TGTGCCAGCAGTCGGGACGAAGAGACCCAGTACTTC. The variable domain in full, completed from reference TRBV5-4 and TRBJ2-5, reads ETGVTQSPTHLIKTRGQQVTLRCSSQSGHNTVSWYQQALGQGPQFIFQYYREEENGRGNFPPRFSGLQFPNYSSELNVNALELDDSALYLCASSRDEETQYFGPGTRLLVL.

This clonotype has just a few counts. V usage is TRBV12-3 or TRBV12-4 and J usage is TRBJ1-5; D might be TRBD1 (6 bases). V was clipped by 6 bases and J by 3 bases, with 12 bases between them. The CDR3 sequence is 14 residues long. CDR3 protein: CASRETGFNQPQHF. Here the CDR3 DNA reads TGTGCCAGCAGGGAGACAGGTTTCAATCAGCCCCAGCATTTT.

This clonotype was observed at least ten times. V and J are TRBV5-5 and TRBJ2-5; unclear D gene. This CDR3 has 13 amino acids. With 1 base removed from V and 4 bases from J, the gap between germline ends came to 8 bases. The germline V gene has CDR1 SGHKS and CDR2 YYEKEE (reference sequence). For the CDR3, the DNA is TGTGCCAGCAGCTTGATTACAGTAGAGACCCAGTACTTC. Translated, it gives CASSLITVETQYF.

This clonotype has only a few counts. This rearrangement joins TRBV11-3 to TRBJ1-2; D not certain. The CDR3 loop spans 15 amino acids. Germline CDR1 is SGHNT and CDR2 is YENEEA. Trimming stripped 3 bases from V and 0 bases from J, with 11 bases between. The CDR3 region is CASSLGRTTNYGYTF. The CDR3 nucleotides are TGTGCCAGCAGCTTGGGCAGGACGACTAACTATGGCTACACCTTC.

This clonotype was seen once. The chain is built from TRBV2 and TRBJ2-7; TRBD1 is a possible D gene (6 bases). Trimming took 9 bases from V and 0 from J, leaving 12 bases between them. Germline V gene sequence: CDR1 SNHLY, CDR2 FYNNEI. The CDR3 has 13 residues. CDR3 loop: CASWGRASYEQYF. CDR3 bases: TGTGCCAGTTGGGGGCGGGCCTCCTACGAGCAGTACTTC.

V is TRBV20-1 and J is TRBJ2-5; no clear D gene. CDR3 size: 15 residues. Germline V gene lookup returns CDR1 DFQATT and CDR2 SNEGSKA (reference sequence). The germline V and J ends were trimmed by 4 bases and 5 bases, with 20 bases remaining between them. CDR3 coding DNA: TGCAGTGCTACAAACCCCCTGAGGCGCGGTGAGACCCAGTACTTC. It specifies CSATNPLRRGETQYF.

Only a few counts were recorded for this clonotype. The chain is built from TRBV10-1 and TRBJ2-3; the D gene is possibly TRBD1 (5 bases). With 8 bases removed from V and 2 bases from J, the gap between germline ends came to 23 bases. Germline V gene data show CDR1 as WNHNN and CDR2 as SYGVQD (reference sequence). The CDR3 has 17 residues. This CDR3 is CASSQSGRQILTDTQYF. In DNA, the CDR3 is TGCGCCAGCTCCCAGTCTGGGCGACAGATCCTCACAGATACGCAGTATTTT.

In its sample, this clonotype was seen a few times. The rearrangement joins TRBV4-3 to TRBJ2-6, with D unresolved. The V end lost 0 bases, the J end lost 0 bases, and 6 bases lay between the germline ends. This CDR3 region has 16 residues. Germline V gives CDR1 LGHNA, CDR2 YSLEER. CDR3 sequence reads: CASSQDLFSGANVLTF. The CDR3 DNA sequence: TGCGCCAGCAGCCAAGACTTGTTCTCTGGGGCCAACGTCCTGACTTTC.

Written as DNA, the CDR3 is TGCAGTGCTAGAGAAACTAGCGAGGGCGAGCAGTACTTC. Translated: CSARETSEGEQYF. The chain couples TRBV20-1 to TRBJ2-7; 7 nucleotides match TRBD2. Germline V gene sequence: CDR1 DFQATT, CDR2 SNEGSKA (reference sequence). CDR3 length: 13 residues. J lost 6 bases, V lost 0 bases, and 5 bases had no gene match.

The chain has TRBV12-3 or TRBV12-4 and TRBJ1-2, with a tentative D call TRBD1 (5 bases). Trimming left V 5 bases short and J 2 bases short, with 12 bases between. There are 14 residues in the CDR3. The CDR3 DNA is TGTGCCAGCAGTCTGTACAGGAAGAACTATGGCTACACCTTC. It encodes CASSLYRKNYGYTF.

This clonotype has just a few counts. The chain joins TRBV20-1 to TRBJ2-1; 7 positions match TRBD2. This CDR3 region has 12 residues. The germline gives CDR1 DFQATT, CDR2 SNEGSKA (reference sequence). J gave up 14 bases and V 6 bases, and 13 bases lay outside the gene matches. The CDR3 bases are TGCAGTGCAAGGACTAGTAGTACTGTGGAGTTCTTC. It specifies CSARTSSTVEFF.

The chain employs TRBV6-5 and TRBJ1-1, with 8 bases matching TRBD1. The germline V gene encodes CDR1 MNHEY and CDR2 SVGAGI. V lost 0 bases, J lost 1 base, and 4 bases stayed unmatched. CDR3 length equals 16 residues. The CDR3 DNA is TGTGCCAGCAGTTACTCGACAGGGGCCCCGAACACTGAAGCTTTCTTT. It encodes CASSYSTGAPNTEAFF.

This clonotype was counted only a few times. CDR3 sequence (DNA): TGTGCCACCAGCAGAGATCAAAGCTACAATGAGCAGTTCTTC. This encodes CATSRDQSYNEQFF. This sequence joins TRBV15 and TRBJ2-1, with D hard to call. There are 14 residues in the CDR3. Deletions cut 0 bases from V and 3 bases from J, with 6 bases between. Per the germline V gene, CDR1 is LNHNV and CDR2 is YYDKDF (reference sequence).

This clonotype has only a few counts. V gene TRBV29-1 combines with J gene TRBJ2-1, with 7 bases fitting TRBD1. This CDR3 has 14 residues. The V segment lost 4 bases and the J segment 9 bases; nucleotides outside the gene matches: 12. From germline, CDR1 is SQVTM and CDR2 ANQGSEA. This chain's CDR3 is CSVGTGPGYCEQFF. The DNA for the CDR3 is TGCAGCGTTGGGACAGGCCCTGGGTACTGTGAGCAGTTCTTC.

There are many counts of this clonotype. The genes are TRBV29-1 and TRBJ2-3; 9 nucleotides match TRBD1. CDR1 is SQVTM, CDR2 ANQGSEA, per germline. V lost 4 bases, J lost 3 bases, and 2 bases stayed unmatched. This CDR3 comprises 13 residues. The CDR3 DNA is TGCAGCGTTGGACAGGGGGTAACAGATACGCAGTATTTT. It translates to CSVGQGVTDTQYF.

This clonotype appeared many times. The V gene is TRBV12-3 or TRBV12-4, the J gene TRBJ2-1; 10 bases are shared with TRBD2. V dropped 6 bases and J dropped 13; count of bases not matched to a gene: 12. There are 14 residues in the CDR3. CDR3 residues: CASSGLAGEGKQFF. The CDR3 bases are TGTGCCAGCAGCGGGCTAGCGGGAGAAGGGAAACAGTTCTTC.

This clonotype was recorded a few times. The rearrangement uses TRBV7-2 and TRBJ2-1; TRBD1 might be the D (6 bases). Germline V gene sequence: CDR1 SGHTA, CDR2 FQGNSA. The CDR3 runs 15 residues. Trimming left V 5 bases short and J 3 bases short, with 14 bases between. The CDR3 is CASSLIGGYYNEQFF. DNA of the CDR3: TGTGCCAGCAGCCTGATAGGGGGATACTACAATGAGCAGTTCTTC.

This clonotype appeared many times. The gene calls are TRBV6-2 or TRBV6-3 and TRBJ2-7, with D unclear. Trimming left V 7 bases short and J 2 bases short, with 18 bases between. The CDR3 length is 15 residues. Germline CDR1 MNHEY, CDR2 SVGEGT. CDR3 DNA: TGTGCCAGCAAGGTCGCACCCACCCCAACCTACGAGCAGTACTTC. Translation: CASKVAPTPTYEQYF.

This clonotype was recorded a few times. J is TRBJ2-7 and V is TRBV6-1; D tentatively fits TRBD1 or TRBD2 (5 bases each). This CDR3 spans 12 amino acids. V was cut by 8 bases and J by 2 bases, with 10 bases left in between. Germline lookup yields CDR1 MNHNS and CDR2 SASEGT. DNA of the CDR3: TGTGCCAGCGACCTGGGGGCCTACGAGCAGTACTTC. Amino acids: CASDLGAYEQYF.

This clonotype was counted only a few times. V usage is TRBV2 and J usage is TRBJ1-2; D perhaps matches TRBD1 (5 bases). CDR3 size: 12 residues. Germline lookup yields CDR1 SNHLY and CDR2 FYNNEI. V lost 3 bases and J lost 4, with 6 bases in between. CDR3 loop: CASSETAYGYTF. Written as DNA, the CDR3 is TGTGCCAGCAGTGAGACAGCCTATGGCTACACCTTC. The full variable domain, its missing parts supplied by reference TRBV2 and TRBJ1-2, is EPEVTQTPSHQVTQMGQEVILRCVPISNHLYFYWYRQILGQKVEFLVSFYNNEISEKSEIFDDQFSVERPDGSNFTLKIRSTKLEDSAMYFCASSETAYGYTFGSGTRLTVV.

This clonotype was recorded a few times. The chain uses TRBV7-7 and TRBJ2-5, with TRBD2 identical over 7 bases. In germline, CDR1 is SSHAT, CDR2 FNYEAQ (reference sequence). Germline trimming cut 5 bases from V and 4 bases from J; bases unmatched to any gene: 10. The CDR3 spans 15 residues. As DNA, the CDR3 is TGTGCCAGCAGCCCGATACTTGGGGGGGGAGAGACCCAGTACTTC. Amino acids: CASSPILGGGETQYF.

The V gene is TRBV5-1, the J gene TRBJ2-7; 10 bases match TRBD1. Germline CDR1 is SGHRS and CDR2 is YFSETQ. The CDR3 runs 16 residues. V was clipped by 4 bases and J by 5 bases; unmatched bases: 12. CDR3 region: CASSLNRDRGSDEQYF. CDR3 coding DNA: TGCGCCAGCAGCCTGAATCGGGACAGGGGTTCTGACGAGCAGTACTTC.

This chain connects TRBV7-3 to TRBJ2-2; 9 positions match TRBD1. Germline CDR1 reads SGHTA; CDR2 reads FQGTGA. The CDR3 is 14 amino acids. With 4 bases clipped from V and 6 bases from J, the junction kept 3 bases outside the gene matches. The CDR3 here is CASSSGTGSGELFF. In DNA form, the CDR3 reads TGTGCCAGCAGCTCTGGGACAGGGTCCGGGGAGCTGTTTTTT.

This clonotype appeared many times. The J gene is TRBJ2-1, the V gene TRBV10-3; 7 bases agree with TRBD2. Germline V gene data show CDR1 as ENHRY and CDR2 as SYGVKD. V dropped 7 bases and J dropped 1; count of bases not matched to a gene: 4. CDR3 size: 14 residues. The CDR3: CAINRGESYNEQFF. As DNA, the CDR3 is TGTGCCATCAATCGGGGGGAATCCTACAATGAGCAGTTCTTC.

This clonotype was seen more than once but under ten times. The chain combines TRBV20-1 with TRBJ2-1; D unresolved. The V gene lost 4 bases and the J gene lost 7 bases, with 17 bases spanning the gap. The CDR3 contains 14 residues. Per the germline V gene, CDR1 is DFQATT and CDR2 is SNEGSKA (reference sequence). The CDR3 protein is CSATHDSRRNEQFF. The CDR3 DNA reads as TGCAGTGCTACCCACGACTCAAGGCGGAATGAGCAGTTCTTC.

This clonotype was detected many times. The CDR3 region is CASSQDLAGATDTQYF. CDR3 in DNA: TGCGCCAGCAGCCAAGATCTAGCGGGGGCCACAGATACGCAGTATTTT. V is TRBV4-3 and J is TRBJ2-3; 10 bases map to TRBD2. The V gene end was trimmed by 0 bases and the J gene end by 2 bases; junction bases not matched to a gene: 2. Looked up from germline, CDR1 is LGHNA and CDR2 is YSLEER. There are 16 residues in the CDR3.

This clonotype was detected a few times. The V and J genes are TRBV5-6 and TRBJ1-1, with 7 bases that match TRBD1. Unmatched junction bases numbered 8, after V lost 2 bases and J lost 4 bases. Looked up from germline, CDR1 is SGHDT and CDR2 is YYEEEE. The length of the CDR3 is 15 residues. In nucleotides, the CDR3 is TGTGCCAGCAGCTTTTTTGGCCAGGGGGGCACTGAAGCTTTCTTT. Protein sequence: CASSFFGQGGTEAFF.

The rearrangement joins TRBV20-1 to TRBJ1-5, with 7 bases identical to TRBD1. Germline CDR1 is DFQATT and CDR2 is SNEGSKA (reference sequence). The CDR3 spans 16 residues. Trimming removed 6 bases from V and 4 bases from J; junction bases left unmatched: 15. CDR3 protein: CSAHDREGGMNQPQHF. CDR3 bases: TGCAGTGCACACGACAGGGAAGGCGGAATGAATCAGCCCCAGCATTTT.

J is TRBJ1-4 and V is TRBV7-6; 7 bases match TRBD1. CDR1 SGHVS and CDR2 FNYEAQ come from the germline V gene. The CDR3 runs 17 residues. Losses at the gene ends were 0 bases for V and 7 bases for J; bases not matched to a gene: 11. The CDR3 sequence is CASSLAPQGVMVEKLFF. As DNA, the CDR3 is TGTGCCAGCAGCTTAGCTCCCCAGGGGGTAATGGTTGAAAAACTGTTTTTT.